This T cell receptor beta chain was documented in a study of CD8+ T cells in alopecia areata. In this sample, this clone turned up a few times. In each case, RNA was isolated and then reverse transcribed into cDNA as the sequencing template. Measured with immunoSEQ multiplex PCR; TCRdb has only the in-frame clones, and not every one. This repertoire shows approximately 98,000 clones, 55% to 70% found once; its top ten account for 23%. The CDR3 has 16 residues. V gave up 5 bases and J gave up 4 bases; unmatched junction bases: 5. CDR1 is SGHTA, CDR2 FQGTGA, per germline. Sequencing was carried out using NKG2D-low CD8+ T cells sorted from blood. The J gene is TRBJ2-1, the V gene TRBV7-3, with 13 bases matching TRBD2. The TCR originated in a human donor with alopecia areata. This chain's CDR3 is CASSPPGLAGYNEQFF. CDR3 nucleotides: TGTGCCAGCAGCCCTCCGGGACTAGCGGGATACAATGAGCAGTTCTTC.